This T cell receptor (beta chain) was sequenced during a study of blood T cell repertoires in COVID-19. Trimming removed 1 base from V and 3 bases from J, with 17 bases in between. Germline values: CDR1 SGHVS, CDR2 FQNEAQ. The CDR3 runs 17 residues. Authors' analysis steps: Amplification of reference gene primers provided the estimated nucleated cell counts. The method was immunoSEQ multiplex PCR; TCRdb's version includes in-frame clones alone and lacks a portion of them. D and trimming were read from the DNA, whereas the V and J calls and clone size are those reported in that table. Seen here are roughly 20,000 clones, more than 70% observed once, and the top ten hold approximately 10%.

V usage is TRBV7-8 and J usage is TRBJ2-3; no clear D gene. The sequenced sample was peripheral blood. The TCR originated in a man aged 35 to 55 with active COVID-19. The CDR3 DNA reads TGTGCCAGCAGCTTAGAAGGTGGTACAGTCGTAACAGATACGCAGTATTTT. Protein sequence: CASSLEGGTVVTDTQYF.